These T cell receptor beta chains were read from a single sample in a study of glioma-infiltrating T cells. Via MiXCR, TCRdb re-called the multiplex PCR reads, giving one row per CDR3 protein. The sample yields around 130,000 distinct CDR3 sequences, around a quarter seen once. What was sequenced was glioma tissue, nonneoplastic brain tissue, or PBMCs (not recorded which). Receptors were obtained from a human donor with low-grade glioma or glioblastoma, undergoing nonglioma brain surgery, or in good health (not recorded which). CDR3s include the opening cysteine and the closing phenylalanine or tryptophan. The D gene is left open where the match is weak. A clone size is listed for some rows: how often the clone was seen (once, few, many), or a class if it is expanded.

V gene	D gene	CDR3 length	J gene	clone size	CDR3 protein	CDR3 DNA
TRBV27	TRBD1	15	TRBJ1-1	many	CASSLLPGGNTEAFF	TGTGCCAGCAGTTTATTGCCAGGGGGCAACACTGAAGCTTTCTTT
TRBV27	.	16	TRBJ2-3	many	CASSFGRTTGADTQYF	TGTGCCAGCAGTTTTGGCAGGACCACCGGAGCAGATACGCAGTATTTT
TRBV18	TRBD1	14	TRBJ2-2	.	CASSEGQGIGELFF	TGTGCCAGCTCAGAAGGACAGGGTATCGGGGAGCTGTTTTTT
TRBV6-1	.	13	TRBJ2-1	many	CASSRAGYNEQFF	TGTGCCAGCAGCCGTGCAGGCTACAATGAGCAGTTCTTC
TRBV7-6	.	16	TRBJ2-3	.	CASSSRTVRGTDTQYF	TGTGCCAGCAGCAGCCGGACAGTCCGGGGCACAGATACGCAGTATTTT
TRBV6-6	TRBD1	16	TRBJ1-1	.	CASSYSLGQTNTEAFF	TGTGCCAGCAGTTACTCTCTGGGACAGACTAACACTGAAGCTTTCTTT
TRBV20-1	.	12	TRBJ1-2	many	CSARRGYSGYTF	TGCAGTGCTAGGCGAGGCTACTCTGGCTACACCTTC
TRBV5-1	.	16	TRBJ1-4	.	CASSSSLEGADEKLFF	TGCGCCAGCAGCTCCTCCCTGGAAGGAGCAGATGAAAAACTGTTTTTT
TRBV27	.	15	TRBJ1-2	few	CASSLTGGSNYGYTF	TGTGCCAGCAGTTTAACTGGGGGCAGTAACTATGGCTACACCTTC
TRBV27	.	15	TRBJ2-1	many	CASTTTDSLYNEQFF	TGTGCCAGCACAACCACCGACAGCCTGTACAATGAGCAGTTCTTC
TRBV10-3	.	14	TRBJ1-3	few	CAISETAAGNTIYF	TGTGCCATCAGTGAGACGGCTGCTGGAAACACCATATATTTT
TRBV7-2	.	15	TRBJ2-1	.	CASSPDLSSYNEQFF	TGTGCCAGCAGCCCCGACTTGAGCTCCTACAATGAGCAGTTCTTC
TRBV6-1	.	13	TRBJ2-4	.	CASSRTGEDEQYF	TGTGCCAGCAGTCGCACCGGAGAGGATGAGCAGTACTTC
TRBV6-2/TRBV6-3	TRBD2	15	TRBJ2-3	.	CASSPGLAVTDTQYF	TGTGCCAGCAGTCCCGGACTAGCGGTTACAGATACGCAGTATTTT
TRBV27	.	15	TRBJ1-2	many	CASSLGVRLNYGYTF	TGTGCCAGCAGTTTAGGCGTCAGGCTTAACTATGGCTACACCTTC
TRBV6-2/TRBV6-3	.	13	TRBJ1-1	many	CASSYFGGTEAFF	TGTGCCAGCAGTTACTTTGGGGGCACTGAAGCTTTCTTT
TRBV4-1	.	15	TRBJ2-3	many	CASSQVAPPKDTQYF	TGCGCCAGCAGCCAAGTGGCCCCCCCGAAAGATACGCAGTATTTT
TRBV2	.	14	TRBJ1-1	few	CASSRTELNTEAFF	TGTGCCAGCAGCAGGACAGAACTGAACACTGAAGCTTTCTTT
TRBV2	.	15	TRBJ2-5	.	CASRAGQTYQETQYF	TGTGCCAGCAGGGCCGGACAGACGTACCAAGAGACCCAGTACTTC
TRBV5-1	TRBD2	15	TRBJ2-1	few	CASSLGGLASVEQFF	TGCGCCAGCAGCTTGGGGGGACTAGCGTCAGTCGAGCAGTTCTTC
TRBV7-2	.	16	TRBJ2-4	.	CASSLGPGLAKNIKYF	TGTGCCAGCAGCTTAGGTCCAGGCCTAGCCAAAAACATTAAGTACTTC
TRBV7-6	TRBD1	13	TRBJ1-4	few	CASSSGQDEKLFF	TGTGCCAGCAGCTCCGGACAGGACGAAAAACTGTTTTTT
TRBV6-2/TRBV6-3	.	13	TRBJ2-4	many	CASSYGGRDIQYF	TGTGCCAGCAGTTACGGGGGCCGGGACATTCAGTACTTC